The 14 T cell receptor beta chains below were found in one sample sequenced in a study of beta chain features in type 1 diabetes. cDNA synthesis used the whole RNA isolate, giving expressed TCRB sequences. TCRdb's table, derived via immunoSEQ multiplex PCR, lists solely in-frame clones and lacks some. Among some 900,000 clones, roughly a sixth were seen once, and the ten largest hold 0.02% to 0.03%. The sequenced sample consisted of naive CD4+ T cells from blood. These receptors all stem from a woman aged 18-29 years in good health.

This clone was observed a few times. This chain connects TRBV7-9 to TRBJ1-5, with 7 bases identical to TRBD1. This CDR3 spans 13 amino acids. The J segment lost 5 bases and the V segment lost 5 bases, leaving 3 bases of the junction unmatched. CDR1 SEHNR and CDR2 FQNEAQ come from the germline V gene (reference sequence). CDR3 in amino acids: CASSRGTDQPQHF. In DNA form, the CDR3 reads TGTGCCAGCAGCCGGGGGACAGATCAGCCCCAGCATTTT.

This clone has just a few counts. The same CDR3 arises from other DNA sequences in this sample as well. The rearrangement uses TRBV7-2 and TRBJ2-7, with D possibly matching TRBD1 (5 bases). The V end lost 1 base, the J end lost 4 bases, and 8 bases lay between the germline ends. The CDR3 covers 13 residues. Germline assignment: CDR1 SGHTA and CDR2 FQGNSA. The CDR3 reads CASSLGGVYEQYF. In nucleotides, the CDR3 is TGTGCCAGCAGCTTAGGGGGCGTTTACGAGCAGTACTTC. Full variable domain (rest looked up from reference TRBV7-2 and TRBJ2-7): GAGVSQSPSNKVTEKGKDVELRCDPISGHTALYWYRQSLGQGLEFLIYFQGNSAPDKSGLPSDRFSAERTGGSVSTLTIQRTQQEDSAVYLCASSLGGVYEQYFGPGTRLTVT.

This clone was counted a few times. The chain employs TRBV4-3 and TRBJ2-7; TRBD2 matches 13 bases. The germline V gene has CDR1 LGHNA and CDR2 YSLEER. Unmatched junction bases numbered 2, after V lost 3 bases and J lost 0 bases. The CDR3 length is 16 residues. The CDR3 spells CASSQGLAGISYEQYF. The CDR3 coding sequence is TGCGCCAGCAGCCAGGGACTAGCGGGGATCTCCTACGAGCAGTACTTC.

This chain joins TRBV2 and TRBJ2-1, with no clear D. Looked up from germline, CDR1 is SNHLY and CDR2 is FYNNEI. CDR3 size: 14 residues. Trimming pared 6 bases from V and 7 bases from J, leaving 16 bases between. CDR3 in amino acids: CASRTTLFGNEQFF. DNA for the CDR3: TGTGCCAGCAGGACGACTCTGTTTGGAAATGAGCAGTTCTTC.

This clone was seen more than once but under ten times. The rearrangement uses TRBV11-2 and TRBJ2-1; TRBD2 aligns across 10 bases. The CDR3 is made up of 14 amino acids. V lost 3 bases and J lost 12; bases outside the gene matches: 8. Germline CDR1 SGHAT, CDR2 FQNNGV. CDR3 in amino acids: CASSLQPSGSGQFF. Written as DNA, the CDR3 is TGTGCCAGCAGCTTGCAGCCTAGCGGGAGTGGGCAGTTCTTC.

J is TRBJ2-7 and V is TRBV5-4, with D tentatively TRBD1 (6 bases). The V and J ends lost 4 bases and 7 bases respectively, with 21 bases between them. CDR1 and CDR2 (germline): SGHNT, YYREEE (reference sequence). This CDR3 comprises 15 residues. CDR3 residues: CASSGTGTPLPEQYF. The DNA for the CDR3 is TGTGCCAGCAGCGGAACCGGGACACCCCTCCCAGAGCAGTACTTC. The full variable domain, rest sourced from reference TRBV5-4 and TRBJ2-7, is ETGVTQSPTHLIKTRGQQVTLRCSSQSGHNTVSWYQQALGQGPQFIFQYYREEENGRGNFPPRFSGLQFPNYSSELNVNALELDDSALYLCASSGTGTPLPEQYFGPGTRLTVT.

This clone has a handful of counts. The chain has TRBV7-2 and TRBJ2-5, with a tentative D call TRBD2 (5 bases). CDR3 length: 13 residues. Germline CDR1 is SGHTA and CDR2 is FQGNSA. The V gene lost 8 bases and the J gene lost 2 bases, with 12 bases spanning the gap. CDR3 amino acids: CASGDYGQETQYF. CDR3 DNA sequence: TGTGCCAGCGGCGACTACGGACAAGAGACCCAGTACTTC. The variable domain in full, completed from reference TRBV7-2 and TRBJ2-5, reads GAGVSQSPSNKVTEKGKDVELRCDPISGHTALYWYRQSLGQGLEFLIYFQGNSAPDKSGLPSDRFSAERTGGSVSTLTIQRTQQEDSAVYLCASGDYGQETQYFGPGTRLLVL.

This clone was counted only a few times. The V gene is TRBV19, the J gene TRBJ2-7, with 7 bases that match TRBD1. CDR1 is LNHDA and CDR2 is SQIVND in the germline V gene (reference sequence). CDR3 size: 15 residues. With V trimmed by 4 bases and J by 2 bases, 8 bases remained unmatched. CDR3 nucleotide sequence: TGTGCCAGTAGTACCACCGGGACAGTACCCTACGAGCAGTACTTC. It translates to CASSTTGTVPYEQYF.

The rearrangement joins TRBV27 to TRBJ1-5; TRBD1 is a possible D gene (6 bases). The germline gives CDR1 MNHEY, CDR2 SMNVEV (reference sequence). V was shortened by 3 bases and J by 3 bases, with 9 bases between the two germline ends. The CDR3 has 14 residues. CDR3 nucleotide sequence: TGTGCCAGCAGTTTTACAGGGAACAATCAGCCCCAGCATTTT. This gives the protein CASSFTGNNQPQHF.

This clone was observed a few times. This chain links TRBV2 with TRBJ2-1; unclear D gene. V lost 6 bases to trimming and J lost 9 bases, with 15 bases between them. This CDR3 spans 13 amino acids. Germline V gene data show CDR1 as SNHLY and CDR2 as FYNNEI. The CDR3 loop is CASSEFPYLEQFF. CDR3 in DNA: TGTGCCAGCAGCGAATTCCCGTATCTTGAGCAGTTCTTC.

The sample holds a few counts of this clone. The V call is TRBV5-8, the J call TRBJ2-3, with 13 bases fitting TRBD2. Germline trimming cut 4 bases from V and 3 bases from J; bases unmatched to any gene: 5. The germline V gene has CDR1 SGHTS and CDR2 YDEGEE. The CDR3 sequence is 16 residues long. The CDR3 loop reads CASSTGLAGETDTQYF. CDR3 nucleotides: TGTGCCAGCAGCACCGGACTAGCGGGAGAGACAGATACGCAGTATTTT.

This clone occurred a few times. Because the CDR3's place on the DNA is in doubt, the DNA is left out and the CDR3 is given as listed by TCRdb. The CDR3 loop is CASLLAGVLRAGELFF. The chain combines TRBV2 with TRBJ2-2; the table gives TRBD2 as D, unverified against the DNA. The CDR3 region is 16 residues in length, termini included. The germline CDR1 and CDR2 sequences are SNHLY and FYNNEI.

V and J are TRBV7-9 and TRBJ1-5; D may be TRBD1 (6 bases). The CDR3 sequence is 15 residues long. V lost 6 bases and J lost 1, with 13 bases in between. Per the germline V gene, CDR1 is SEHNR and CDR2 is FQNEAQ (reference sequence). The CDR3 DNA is TGTGCCAGCAGTCAACAGGGTATGAGCAATCAGCCCCAGCATTTT. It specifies CASSQQGMSNQPQHF.

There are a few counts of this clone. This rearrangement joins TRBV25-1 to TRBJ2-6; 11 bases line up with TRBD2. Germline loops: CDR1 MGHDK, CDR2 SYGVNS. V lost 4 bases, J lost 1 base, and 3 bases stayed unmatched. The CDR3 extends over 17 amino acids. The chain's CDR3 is CASSVRTSGSGANVLTF. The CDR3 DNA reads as TGTGCCAGCAGTGTCAGGACTAGCGGGTCTGGGGCCAACGTCCTGACTTTC.